Shown below are 8 T cell receptor beta chains from a single sample sequenced in a study of vaccination effects on CD4 cells after COVID-19. TCRdb keeps only in-frame clones here, not all; method: immunoSEQ multiplex PCR. The sample has more than 11,000 clones, 72% seen once. These receptors are not linked to any known antigen. ViraFEST expansion of antigen-specific CD4+ T cells with viral peptide pools preceded sequencing. Subsequent to approximately 11 days of culture, CD4+ T cells were isolated. Each participant was given two doses of one vaccine (BNT162b2 or mRNA-1273). Here the sequenced sample was CD4+ T cells from PBMCs cultured with SARS-CoV-2 spike peptides, taken after COVID-19 vaccination. Source of these receptors: a human donor who received a COVID-19 vaccine.

This clone is a singleton in its sample. The chain combines TRBV24-1 with TRBJ2-2; tentatively, D is TRBD1 (6 bases). V lost 6 bases and J lost 8, with 18 bases in between. This CDR3 is 15 amino acids long. Germline V gene data show CDR1 as KGHDR and CDR2 as SFDVKD. The CDR3: CATSSSGTRAGELFF. CDR3 in DNA: TGTGCCACCAGTTCATCTGGGACACGAGCAGGGGAGCTGTTTTTT.

This rearrangement joins TRBV19 to TRBJ2-5; no definite D call. The CDR3 is 16 residues long. V dropped 5 bases and J dropped 10 bases, with 26 bases sitting between them. Germline lookup yields CDR1 LNHDA and CDR2 SQIVND (reference sequence). As DNA, the CDR3 is TGTGCCAGTAGTCCCAGACACCGCCTGGCCAAAGTGGACCAGTACTTC. It translates to CASSPRHRLAKVDQYF.

This clone was found once. The rearrangement joins TRBV28 to TRBJ1-2; D ambiguous. The CDR3 consists of 17 residues. Germline V gene lookup returns CDR1 MDHEN and CDR2 SYDVKM. Trimming removed 3 bases at V and 3 bases at J, with 20 bases between. CDR3 nucleotide sequence: TGTGCCAGCAGTTTCCCCGTGGACGAGCTCTCGCACTATGGCTACACCTTC. It codes for CASSFPVDELSHYGYTF.

The genes are TRBV21-1 and TRBJ1-2. TRBV21-1 is an annotated pseudogene. The CDR3 runs 15 residues. The CDR3, as DNA: TGTGCCAGCAGCAAAGCAGCGGGGGAAGCGGAGGGCTACACCTTC. Amino acids: CASSKAAGEAEGYTF.

This chain uses TRBV27 with TRBJ1-2, with D perhaps TRBD1 (6 bases). There are 13 residues in the CDR3. CDR1 is MNHEY, CDR2 SMNVEV, per germline (reference sequence). Trimming took off 5 bases at V and 7 bases at J, with 14 bases between the two ends. DNA for the CDR3: TGTGCCAGCAGTCCAACCAGGGGCTCTGGCTACACCTTC. This gives the protein CASSPTRGSGYTF.

In its sample, this clone is large (0.1 to 1%). The chain combines TRBV5-1 with TRBJ1-1; D is undetermined. The CDR3 is 14 residues long. Germline CDR1 SGHRS, CDR2 YFSETQ. The V end lost 0 bases, the J end lost 1 base, and 7 bases lay between the germline ends. The CDR3 here is CASSLGGGNTEAFF. In DNA form, the CDR3 reads TGCGCCAGCAGCTTGGGAGGTGGGAACACTGAAGCTTTCTTT.

V usage is TRBV5-1 and J usage is TRBJ2-1; D is perhaps TRBD1 (5 bases). The CDR3 is 13 residues long. The V and J ends lost 4 bases and 10 bases respectively, with 15 bases between them. Germline CDR1 reads SGHRS; CDR2 reads YFSETQ. DNA for the CDR3: TGCGCCAGCAGCCTAGTAGGGGCGGTCGAGCAGTTCTTC. Encoded protein: CASSLVGAVEQFF.

The V call is TRBV25-1, the J call TRBJ1-2; unclear D gene. The CDR3 covers 12 residues. Trimming stripped 3 bases from V and 6 bases from J, with 8 bases between. Germline loops: CDR1 MGHDK, CDR2 SYGVNS. Here the CDR3 DNA reads TGTGCCAGCAGTGACCTTACGCATGGCTACACCTTC. Translated, it gives CASSDLTHGYTF.